This T cell receptor (beta chain) stems from a study of blood T cell repertoires in COVID-19. Clones were sequenced by immunoSEQ multiplex PCR, and TCRdb holds only the in-frame ones, with some missing. Found here are around 30,000 clones, roughly 77% of them singletons; the top ten hold approximately 14%. V gave up 2 bases and J gave up 0 bases, with 11 bases separating them. The CDR3 runs 16 residues. Germline V CDR1 and CDR2: LNHDA, SQIVND (reference sequence). Sequenced material: peripheral blood. The source is an elderly man with active or convalescent COVID-19. The genes are TRBV19 and TRBJ2-1; a weak D match, TRBD2 (6 bases). The CDR3 here is CASSIRGVSSYNEQFF. As DNA, the CDR3 is TGTGCCAGTAGTATACGCGGGGTCAGCTCCTACAATGAGCAGTTCTTC.